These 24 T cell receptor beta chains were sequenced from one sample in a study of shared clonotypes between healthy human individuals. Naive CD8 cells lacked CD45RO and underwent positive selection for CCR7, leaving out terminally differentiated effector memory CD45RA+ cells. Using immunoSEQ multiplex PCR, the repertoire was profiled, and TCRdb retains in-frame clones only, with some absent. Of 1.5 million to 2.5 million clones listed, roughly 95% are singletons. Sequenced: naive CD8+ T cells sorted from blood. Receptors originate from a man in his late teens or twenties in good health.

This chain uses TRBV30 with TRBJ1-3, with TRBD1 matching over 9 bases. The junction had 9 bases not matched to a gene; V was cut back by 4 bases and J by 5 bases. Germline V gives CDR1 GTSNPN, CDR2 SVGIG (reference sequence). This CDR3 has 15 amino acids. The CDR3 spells CAWNPSGQGRNTIYF. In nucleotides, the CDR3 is TGTGCCTGGAACCCTTCGGGACAGGGAAGAAACACCATATATTTT.

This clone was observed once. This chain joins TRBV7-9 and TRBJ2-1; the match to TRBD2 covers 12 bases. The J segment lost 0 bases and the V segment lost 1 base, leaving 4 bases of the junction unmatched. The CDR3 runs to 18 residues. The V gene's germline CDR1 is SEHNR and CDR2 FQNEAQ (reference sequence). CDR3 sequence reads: CASSLGLAGGPSYNEQFF. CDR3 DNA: TGTGCCAGCAGCTTAGGGCTAGCGGGAGGGCCCTCCTACAATGAGCAGTTCTTC.

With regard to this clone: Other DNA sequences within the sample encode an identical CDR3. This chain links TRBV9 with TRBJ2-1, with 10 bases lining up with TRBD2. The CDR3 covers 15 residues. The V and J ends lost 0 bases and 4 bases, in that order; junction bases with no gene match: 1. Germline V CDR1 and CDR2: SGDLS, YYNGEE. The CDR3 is CASSVEAGGYNEQFF. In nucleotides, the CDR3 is TGTGCCAGCAGCGTAGAAGCGGGGGGGTACAATGAGCAGTTCTTC.

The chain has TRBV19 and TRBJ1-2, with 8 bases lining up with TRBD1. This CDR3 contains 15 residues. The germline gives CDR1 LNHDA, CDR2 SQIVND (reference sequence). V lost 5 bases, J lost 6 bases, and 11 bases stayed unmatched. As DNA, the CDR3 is TGTGCCAGTAGTGCGCACCCCAGGGGGCAGGATGGCTACACCTTC. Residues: CASSAHPRGQDGYTF. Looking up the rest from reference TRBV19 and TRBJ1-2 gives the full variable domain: DGGITQSPKYLFRKEGQNVTLSCEQNLNHDAMYWYRQDPGQGLRLIYYSQIVNDFQKGDIAEGYSVSREKKESFPLTVTSAQKNPTAFYLCASSAHPRGQDGYTFGSGTRLTVV.

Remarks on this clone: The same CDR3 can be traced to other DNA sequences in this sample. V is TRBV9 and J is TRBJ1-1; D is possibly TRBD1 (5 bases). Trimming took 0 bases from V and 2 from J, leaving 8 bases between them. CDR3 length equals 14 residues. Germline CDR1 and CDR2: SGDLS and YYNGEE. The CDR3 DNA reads TGTGCCAGCAGCGTAGATGGGGGTAACACTGAAGCTTTCTTT. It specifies CASSVDGGNTEAFF.

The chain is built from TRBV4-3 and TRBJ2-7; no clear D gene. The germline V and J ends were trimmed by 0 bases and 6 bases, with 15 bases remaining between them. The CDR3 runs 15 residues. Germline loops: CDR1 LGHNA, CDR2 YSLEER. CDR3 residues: CASSQDLADRSEQYF. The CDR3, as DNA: TGCGCCAGCAGCCAAGATCTGGCGGACCGCAGCGAGCAGTACTTC.

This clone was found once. CDR3 nucleotides: TGTGCCAGCAGCCTACGGGACAGGGAGGAGCAGTTCTTC. Its translation: CASSLRDREEQFF. V gene TRBV7-9 combines with J gene TRBJ2-1; 9 positions agree with TRBD1. The germline CDR1 and CDR2 sequences are SEHNR and FQNEAQ (reference sequence). The length of the CDR3 is 13 residues. Unmatched junction bases numbered 6, after V lost 5 bases and J lost 10 bases.

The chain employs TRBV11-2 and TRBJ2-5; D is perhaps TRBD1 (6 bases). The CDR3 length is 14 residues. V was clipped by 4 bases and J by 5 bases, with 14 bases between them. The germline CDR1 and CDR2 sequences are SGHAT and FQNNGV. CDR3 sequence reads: CASSSQGYVETQYF. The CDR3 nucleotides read TGTGCCAGCAGCTCACAGGGTTACGTGGAGACCCAGTACTTC.

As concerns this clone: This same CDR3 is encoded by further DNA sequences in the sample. The CDR3 DNA sequence: TGTGCCAGTAGTATAGGTACTAGCGGGAGTTACGAGCAGTACTTC. It specifies CASSIGTSGSYEQYF. This chain joins TRBV19 and TRBJ2-7; 11 bases align to TRBD2. From germline, CDR1 is LNHDA and CDR2 SQIVND (reference sequence). V lost 1 base and J lost 4; bases outside the gene matches: 3. CDR3 length: 15 residues.

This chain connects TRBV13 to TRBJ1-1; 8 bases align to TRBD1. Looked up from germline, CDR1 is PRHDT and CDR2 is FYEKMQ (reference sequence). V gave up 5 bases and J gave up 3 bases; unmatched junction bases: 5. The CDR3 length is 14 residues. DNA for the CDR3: TGTGCCAGCAGCAACGGACAGGGTTACACTGAAGCTTTCTTT. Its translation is CASSNGQGYTEAFF.

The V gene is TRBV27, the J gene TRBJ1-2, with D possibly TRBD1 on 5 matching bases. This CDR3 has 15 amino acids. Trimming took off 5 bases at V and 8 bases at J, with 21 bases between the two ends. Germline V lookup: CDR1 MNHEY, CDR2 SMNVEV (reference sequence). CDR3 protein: CASSPTPGGGGGYTF. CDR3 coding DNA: TGTGCCAGCAGTCCCACCCCCGGGGGGGGTGGCGGCTACACCTTC.

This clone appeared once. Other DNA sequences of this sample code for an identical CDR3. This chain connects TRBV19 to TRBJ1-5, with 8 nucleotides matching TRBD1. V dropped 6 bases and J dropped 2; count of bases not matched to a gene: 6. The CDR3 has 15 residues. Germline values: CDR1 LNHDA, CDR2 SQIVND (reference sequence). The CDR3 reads CASSPTGGGNQPQHF. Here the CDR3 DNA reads TGTGCCAGTAGCCCCACAGGGGGAGGCAATCAGCCCCAGCATTTT.

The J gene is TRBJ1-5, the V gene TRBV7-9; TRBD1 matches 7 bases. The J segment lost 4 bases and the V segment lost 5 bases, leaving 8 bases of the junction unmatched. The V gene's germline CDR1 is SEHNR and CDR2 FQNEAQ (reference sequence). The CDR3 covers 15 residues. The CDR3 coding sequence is TGTGCCAGCAGCCGAACAGGGGAAAAGAATCAGCCCCAGCATTTT. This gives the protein CASSRTGEKNQPQHF.

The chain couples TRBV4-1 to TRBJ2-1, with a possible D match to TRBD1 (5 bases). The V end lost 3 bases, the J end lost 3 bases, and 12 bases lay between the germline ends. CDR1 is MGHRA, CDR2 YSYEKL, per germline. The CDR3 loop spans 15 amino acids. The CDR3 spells CASSQWQGNYNEQFF. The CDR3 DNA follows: TGCGCCAGCAGCCAGTGGCAGGGCAACTACAATGAGCAGTTCTTC.

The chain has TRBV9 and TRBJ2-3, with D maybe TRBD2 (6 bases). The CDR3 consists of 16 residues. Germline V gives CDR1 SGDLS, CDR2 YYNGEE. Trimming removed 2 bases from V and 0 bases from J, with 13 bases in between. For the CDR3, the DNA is TGTGCCAGCAGCGTTGGGGGGATTATTAGCACAGATACGCAGTATTTT. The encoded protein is CASSVGGIISTDTQYF.

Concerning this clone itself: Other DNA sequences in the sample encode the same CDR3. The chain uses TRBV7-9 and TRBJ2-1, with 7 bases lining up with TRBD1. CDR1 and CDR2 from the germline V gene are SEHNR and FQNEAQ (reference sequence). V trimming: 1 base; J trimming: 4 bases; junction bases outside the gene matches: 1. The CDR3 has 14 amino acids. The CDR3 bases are TGTGCCAGCAGCTTAGGGACAGGTTACAATGAGCAGTTCTTC. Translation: CASSLGTGYNEQFF.

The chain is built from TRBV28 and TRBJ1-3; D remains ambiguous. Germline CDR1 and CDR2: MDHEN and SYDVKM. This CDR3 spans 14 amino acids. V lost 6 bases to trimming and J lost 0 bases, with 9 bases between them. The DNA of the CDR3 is TGTGCCAGCAGCCCTCGTACCTCTGGAAACACCATATATTTT. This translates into CASSPRTSGNTIYF. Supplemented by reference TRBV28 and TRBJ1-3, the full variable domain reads DVKVTQSSRYLVKRTGEKVFLECVQDMDHENMFWYRQDPGLGLRLIYFSYDVKMKEKGDIPEGYSVSREKKERFSLILESASTNQTSMYLCASSPRTSGNTIYFGEGSWLTVV.

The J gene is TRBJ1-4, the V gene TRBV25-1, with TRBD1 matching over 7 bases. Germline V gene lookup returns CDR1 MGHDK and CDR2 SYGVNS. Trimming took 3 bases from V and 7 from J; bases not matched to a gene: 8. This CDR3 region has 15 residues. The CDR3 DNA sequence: TGTGCCAGCAGTGACCTTTACAGGGGAAGTGAAAAACTGTTTTTT. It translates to CASSDLYRGSEKLFF.

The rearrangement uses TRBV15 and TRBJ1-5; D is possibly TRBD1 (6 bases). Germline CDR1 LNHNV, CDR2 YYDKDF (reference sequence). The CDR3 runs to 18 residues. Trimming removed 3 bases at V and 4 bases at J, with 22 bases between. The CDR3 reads CATSSDKDRLPLNQPQHF. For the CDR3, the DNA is TGTGCCACCAGCAGTGATAAAGACAGGCTTCCCCTTAATCAGCCCCAGCATTTT.

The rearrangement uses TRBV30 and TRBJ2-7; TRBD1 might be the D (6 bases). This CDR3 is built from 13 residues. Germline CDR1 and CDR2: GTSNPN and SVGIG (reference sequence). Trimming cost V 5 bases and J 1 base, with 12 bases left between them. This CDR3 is CAWDTGSSYEQYF. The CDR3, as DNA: TGTGCCTGGGATACAGGGAGTTCCTACGAGCAGTACTTC. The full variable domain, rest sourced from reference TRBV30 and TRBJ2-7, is SQTIHQWPATLVQPVGSPLSLECTVEGTSNPNLYWYRQAAGRGLQLLFYSVGIGQISSEVPQNLSASRPQDRQFILSSKKLLLSDSGFYLCAWDTGSSYEQYFGPGTRLTVT.

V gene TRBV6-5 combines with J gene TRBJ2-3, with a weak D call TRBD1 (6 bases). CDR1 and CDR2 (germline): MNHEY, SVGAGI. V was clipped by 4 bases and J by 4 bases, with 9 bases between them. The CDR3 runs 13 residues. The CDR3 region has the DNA TGTGCCAGCAGTTGGCCAGGGGCAGATACGCAGTATTTT. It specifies CASSWPGADTQYF.

As DNA, the CDR3 is TGTGCCAGCAGCCACGACACGCAAAGCACAGATACGCAGTATTTT. Translated, it gives CASSHDTQSTDTQYF. The chain recombines TRBV5-8 with TRBJ2-3, with D unclear. Germline CDR1 and CDR2: SGHTS and YDEGEE. This CDR3 has 15 amino acids. The V end lost 4 bases, the J end lost 0 bases, and 12 bases lay between the germline ends.

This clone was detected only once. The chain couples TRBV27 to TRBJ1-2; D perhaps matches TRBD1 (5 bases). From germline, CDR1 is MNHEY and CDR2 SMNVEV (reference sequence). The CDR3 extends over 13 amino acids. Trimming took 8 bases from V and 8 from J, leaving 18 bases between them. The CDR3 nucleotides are TGTGCCAGCGGTCTCTGGGGGGTGGAGGGCTACACCTTC. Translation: CASGLWGVEGYTF.

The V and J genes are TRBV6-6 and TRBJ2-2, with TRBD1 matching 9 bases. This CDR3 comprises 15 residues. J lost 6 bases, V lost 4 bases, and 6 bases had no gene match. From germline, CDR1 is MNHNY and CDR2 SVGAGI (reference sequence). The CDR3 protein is CASSWITGGPGELFF. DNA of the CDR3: TGTGCCAGCAGTTGGATTACAGGGGGCCCCGGGGAGCTGTTTTTT.